This T cell receptor (beta chain) was identified in a study of blood T cell repertoires in COVID-19. The wider study: Specimens from acute and convalescent COVID-19 originated in the United States, Italy and Spain. Sample material is recorded as cDNA or gDNA derived from T cells, B-cell-depleted T cells, or PBMCs.

This clone is a singleton in its sample. V was cut by 5 bases and J by 5 bases, with 17 bases left in between. CDR1 and CDR2 (germline): LNHNV, YYDKDF (reference sequence). CDR3 length: 15 residues. Data came from immunoSEQ multiplex PCR; TCRdb stores just in-frame clones and leaves some out. The sample contains a few hundred thousand clones, roughly 84% of which appear only once. Those enrolled, adults aged about 18 to 89 years, came from roughly 23 US areas. Participants had their cohort set by participant-reported clinical history. Material: PBMCs or T cells enriched from blood (not recorded which). The clonotype originates from a woman aged 25 to 39 who had recovered from COVID-19. The rearrangement joins TRBV15 to TRBJ2-3, with a tentative D call TRBD1 (5 bases). The CDR3 sequence: CATSAPSRGLDTQYF. The CDR3 DNA reads TGTGCCACCAGCGCCCCCAGTAGGGGCTTAGATACGCAGTATTTT.